This TCR beta chain was sequenced for a study of blood T cell repertoires in COVID-19. Whole-study context: Whether acute or convalescent, the COVID-19 samples came from the United States, Italy and Spain. PBMCs, B-cell-depleted T cells, or T cells provided the cDNA or gDNA that made up the material.

As processed by the authors: Scientists estimated how many nucleated cells there were by amplifying reference gene primers. The data were produced by immunoSEQ multiplex PCR, yet TCRdb's version contains in-frame clones alone and is incomplete. D and trimming come from the DNA, and the V and J calls and clone size come from that table. The sample lists tens of thousands of clones, 89% seen once, with roughly an eighth in the top ten. CDR1 is LNHDA, CDR2 SQIVND, per germline (reference sequence). This CDR3 comprises 17 residues. The V end lost 6 bases, the J end lost 2 bases, and 20 bases lay between the germline ends.

The sequenced sample was peripheral blood. The chain combines TRBV19 with TRBJ1-5; D may be TRBD1 (6 bases). The TCR sequence derives from a man aged 70-80 years with active or convalescent COVID-19. Here the CDR3 DNA reads TGTGCCAGTAGCCTAACCCCGCAGGGGACGGGCAATCAGCCCCAGCATTTT. Its protein is CASSLTPQGTGNQPQHF.